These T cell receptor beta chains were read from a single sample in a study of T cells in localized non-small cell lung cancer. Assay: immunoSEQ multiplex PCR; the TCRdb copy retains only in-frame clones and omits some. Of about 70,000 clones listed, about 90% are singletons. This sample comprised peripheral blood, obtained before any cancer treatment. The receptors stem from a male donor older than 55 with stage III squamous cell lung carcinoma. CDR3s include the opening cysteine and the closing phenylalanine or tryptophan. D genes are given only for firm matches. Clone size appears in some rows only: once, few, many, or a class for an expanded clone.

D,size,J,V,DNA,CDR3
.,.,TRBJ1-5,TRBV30,TGTGCCTGGAGTGTGGGAAATAGCAATCAGCCCCAGCATTTT,CAWSVGNSNQPQHF
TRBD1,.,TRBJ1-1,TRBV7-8,TGTGCCAGCAGCTTCCGTTCGGGACAGGGGGCAAGGACTGAAGCTTTCTTT,CASSFRSGQGARTEAFF
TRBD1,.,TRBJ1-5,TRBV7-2,TGTGCCAGCAGCCGTACAGCGACAGGGGGCAGTGATCAGCCCCAGCATTTT,CASSRTATGGSDQPQHF
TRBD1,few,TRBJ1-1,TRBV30,TGTGCCTGGAGTGTCCCTGACAGGGGGGGCACTGAAGCTTTCTTT,CAWSVPDRGGTEAFF
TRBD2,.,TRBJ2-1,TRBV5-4,TGTGCCAGCAGCTTGAATAGCGGGGGAACCAATGAGCAGTTCTTC,CASSLNSGGTNEQFF
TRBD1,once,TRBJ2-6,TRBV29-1,TGCAGCGTTGAAGTCCAGGACAGGTCTGGGGCCAACGTCCTGACTTTC,CSVEVQDRSGANVLTF
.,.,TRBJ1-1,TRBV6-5,TGTGCCAGCAGTGAAGATCGGACAGAAGGCTACGCTTTCTTT,CASSEDRTEGYAFF
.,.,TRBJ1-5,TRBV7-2,TGTGCCAGCAGCTTAGAACATGGAGATAGCAATCAGCCCCAGCATTTT,CASSLEHGDSNQPQHF
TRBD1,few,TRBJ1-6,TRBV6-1,TGTGCCAGCCGGACAGGGAGCTCCTATAATTCACCCCTCCACTTT,CASRTGSSYNSPLHF
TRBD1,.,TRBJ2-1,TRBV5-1,TGCGCCAGCAGCTTGGGACAGGGGGATACGGGGTATGAGCAGTTCTTC,CASSLGQGDTGYEQFF
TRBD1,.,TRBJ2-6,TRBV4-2,TGTGCCAGCAGCCAAGTCGGACAGGGGAACCCTGGGGCCAACGTCCTGACTTTC,CASSQVGQGNPGANVLTF
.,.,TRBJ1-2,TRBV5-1,TGCGCCAGCAGCCCGGGAGGGGCAGGCCCCTTCGGCTACACCTTC,CASSPGGAGPFGYTF
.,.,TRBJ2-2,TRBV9,TGTGCCAGCAGCGCCCTTGGTGCCGGGGAGCTGTTTTTT,CASSALGAGELFF
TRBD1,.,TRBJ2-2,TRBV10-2,TGCGCCAGCAGCGGACAGGCGGGCACCGGGGAGCTGTTTTTT,CASSGQAGTGELFF
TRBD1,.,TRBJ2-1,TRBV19,TGTGCCAGTAGTGTCGGACAGGGCCCCTTCCATGAGCAGTTCTTC,CASSVGQGPFHEQFF
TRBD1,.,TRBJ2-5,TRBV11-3,TGTGCCAGCAGCGAGGGACAGGGCGAGACCCAGTACTTC,CASSEGQGETQYF
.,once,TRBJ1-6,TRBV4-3,TGCGCCAGCAGCCAAGATTGGGGGGGGAGTTCACCCCTCCACTTT,CASSQDWGGSSPLHF
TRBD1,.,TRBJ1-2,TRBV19,TGTGCCAGTAGTATCCAGATTATAGGGGGCGCAGACTATGGCTACACCTTC,CASSIQIIGGADYGYTF
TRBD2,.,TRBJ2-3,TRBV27,TGTGCCAGCAGTCTGCCGGGACTAGCGGGGTGTCGTACGCAGTATTTT,CASSLPGLAGCRTQYF
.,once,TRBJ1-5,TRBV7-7,TGTGCTAGCAGCTGGGGACCCAACCATCTTAGCAATCAGCCCCAGCATTTT,CASSWGPNHLSNQPQHF
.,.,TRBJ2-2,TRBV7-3,TGTGCCAGCAGCTCGGGACCGGCCGGCACCGGGGAGCTGTTTTTT,CASSSGPAGTGELFF
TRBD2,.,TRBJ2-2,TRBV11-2,TGTGCCAGCAGCTTAAAGAGCGGGGGGTACGGGGAGCTGTTTTTT,CASSLKSGGYGELFF
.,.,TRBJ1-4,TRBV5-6,TGTGCCAGCAGCATTCGGGACGTAGGAGAAAAACTGTTTTTT,CASSIRDVGEKLFF
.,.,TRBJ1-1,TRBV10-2,TGCGCCAGCGAGGAAAAGGGGATGGGCACTGAAGCTTTCTTT,CASEEKGMGTEAFF
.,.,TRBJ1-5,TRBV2,TGTGCCAGCAGTGAAGGGACAAATCAGCCCCAGCATTTT,CASSEGTNQPQHF
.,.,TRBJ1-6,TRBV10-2,TGCGCCAGCAGAGGTTACGGACTAGAGGATTCACCCCTCCACTTT,CASRGYGLEDSPLHF
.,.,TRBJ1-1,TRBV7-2,TGTGCCAGCAGCCTCCCCTTGGGACGCCCATTCGTCCATTTT,CASSLPLGRPFVHF
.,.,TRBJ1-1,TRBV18,TGTGCCAGCTCACCGTTTAGTAGGCCTATGAACACTGAAGCTTTCTTT,CASSPFSRPMNTEAFF
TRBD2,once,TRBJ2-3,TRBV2,TGTGCCAGCAGCAGGGAGCGACTAGCGGGAGATACGCAGTATTTT,CASSRERLAGDTQYF
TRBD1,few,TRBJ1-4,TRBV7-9,TGTGCCAGCAGCTTCCATCGGACAGGGAAGAAAGGTGAAAAACTGTTTTTT,CASSFHRTGKKGEKLFF
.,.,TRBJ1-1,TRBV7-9,TGTGCCAGCAGCTTAGCGCCGATGGGGCGGTTGAACACTGAAGCTTTCTTT,CASSLAPMGRLNTEAFF
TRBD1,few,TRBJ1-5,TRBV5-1,TGCGCCAGCAGCCGGGGGACAGGGGGCAATCAGCCCCAGCATTTT,CASSRGTGGNQPQHF
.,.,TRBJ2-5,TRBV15,TGTGCCACCAGCAGAGATTCCCGCGCCCAAAAGACCCAGTACTTC,CATSRDSRAQKTQYF
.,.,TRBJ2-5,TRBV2,TGTGCCAGCGGGGGGTTGGAGACCCAGTACTTC,CASGGLETQYF
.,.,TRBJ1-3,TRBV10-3,TGTGCCACCCTTCCATTAGACTCTGGAAACACCATATATTTT,CATLPLDSGNTIYF
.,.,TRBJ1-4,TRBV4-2,TGTGCCAGCAGCCAAGGGTCTGGGCTTGATGAAAAACTGTTTTTT,CASSQGSGLDEKLFF